The clone carrying this TCR beta chain appeared many times. Its antigen is not identified. These data come from a study of response to subunit inactivated influenza vaccine. General study results and limits: The authors offered the suggestion that each seasonal influenza vaccination recruits few new T cells.

Deletions cut 6 bases from V and 3 bases from J, with 11 bases between. The CDR3 has 13 amino acids. TCRdb analysed the RT-PCR reads with MiXCR anew, one entry per CDR3 protein. The sample has fewer than 600,000 distinct CDR3 sequences; 6.5% to 8% are singletons. The sample consisted of PBMCs from blood, taken less than 30 months after vaccination. This rearrangement joins TRBV12-3 or TRBV12-4 to TRBJ1-2; D perhaps matches TRBD1 (5 bases). This receptor was taken from a man in his fifties or sixties who received an inactivated influenza vaccine. In DNA, the CDR3 is TGTGCCAGCAGCCGTGACAGCTACTATGGCTACACCTTC. Residues: CASSRDSYYGYTF.